Following are 20 T cell receptor beta chains from one sample sequenced in a study of blood T cell repertoires in COVID-19 (dated by TCRdb to the early 2020s). Libraries were made using the immunoSEQ multiplex PCR assay. TCRdb mirrors the immuneACCESS table, restricted to in-frame sequences. Some clones are absent from its copies; in checked studies, under half trace to an unresolved V gene, and the reason for the others is unknown. For this sample the table gives approximately 250,000 clones, of which roughly nine tenths were detected only once. Of the sample, around 9% falls within the top ten clones. Material: peripheral blood. The origin of the receptors is a man between 35 and 55 years old with active or convalescent COVID-19.

The gene calls are TRBV18 and TRBJ2-2; D remains ambiguous. Germline V gene data show CDR1 as KGHSH and CDR2 as LQKENI. The CDR3 totals 15 residues. Between the trimmed V and J ends, which lost 3 bases and 0 bases, there was a span of 8 bases. Here the CDR3 reads CASSPSIANTGELFF. Here the CDR3 DNA reads TGTGCCAGCTCACCGAGCATCGCGAACACCGGGGAGCTGTTTTTT.

The chain employs TRBV15 and TRBJ2-3; 7 bases align to TRBD2. The J segment lost 5 bases and the V segment lost 9 bases, leaving 11 bases of the junction unmatched. The CDR3 runs to 14 residues. CDR1 LNHNV and CDR2 YYDKDF come from the germline V gene (reference sequence). The CDR3 DNA follows: TGTGCCACTTTCGAGCGGGGCAAGGAAGATACGCAGTATTTT. It codes for CATFERGKEDTQYF.

For the CDR3, the DNA is TGTGCCAGCAGCGTAGGCGGGAACTCTGGAAACACCATATATTTT. This codes for CASSVGGNSGNTIYF. The V and J genes are TRBV9 and TRBJ1-3; D unclear. Trimming removed 0 bases at V and 0 bases at J, with 7 bases between. The germline V gene has CDR1 SGDLS and CDR2 YYNGEE. This CDR3 spans 15 amino acids.

In this sample, this clone turned up once. The chain employs TRBV3-1 (or the pseudogene TRBV3-2) and TRBJ2-7; no clear D. CDR3 size: 14 residues. The germline V and J ends were trimmed by 0 bases and 4 bases, with 10 bases remaining between them. The V gene's germline CDR1 is LGHDT and CDR2 YNNKEL (reference sequence). The CDR3 DNA is TGTGCCAGCAGCCAAGAAGGTAGGAGTTACGAGCAGTACTTC. Translated: CASSQEGRSYEQYF.

The V call is TRBV19, the J call TRBJ2-1; D is ambiguous. Between the trimmed V and J ends, which lost 5 bases and 4 bases, there was a span of 12 bases. The CDR3 is made up of 14 amino acids. From germline, CDR1 is LNHDA and CDR2 SQIVND (reference sequence). CDR3 DNA: TGTGCCAGTAGTCCCGAGCATCCTTACAATGAGCAGTTCTTC. It is translated as CASSPEHPYNEQFF.

This chain joins TRBV9 and TRBJ2-7; 12 bases fit TRBD1. CDR3 length equals 15 residues. V trimming: 3 bases; J trimming: 4 bases; junction bases outside the gene matches: 5. Germline V gene sequence: CDR1 SGDLS, CDR2 YYNGEE. The CDR3 sequence is CASSEGQGAVYEQYF. The CDR3 nucleotides read TGTGCCAGCAGCGAGGGACAGGGGGCCGTTTACGAGCAGTACTTC.

V usage is TRBV6-5 and J usage is TRBJ1-1; D remains unclear. The CDR3 runs 14 residues. In germline, CDR1 is MNHEY, CDR2 SVGAGI. Trimming cost V 7 bases and J 0 bases, with 12 bases left between them. The CDR3 sequence: CASTQTGVNTEAFF. For the CDR3, the DNA is TGTGCCAGCACCCAGACCGGGGTGAACACTGAAGCTTTCTTT.

The CDR3 here is CAISGTGLNTEAFF. The CDR3 DNA reads TGTGCCATCAGTGGGACAGGGCTGAACACTGAAGCTTTCTTT. The J gene is TRBJ1-1, the V gene TRBV10-3; TRBD1 aligns across 8 bases. Germline trimming cut 4 bases from V and 0 bases from J; bases unmatched to any gene: 1. CDR1 is ENHRY, CDR2 SYGVKD, per germline. The CDR3 has 14 residues.

Comment on this clone: Compared with germline, one end of the junction differs, possibly owing to a read error. The rearrangement joins TRBV2 to TRBJ1-2, with D uncertain. CDR1 SNHLY and CDR2 FYNNEI come from the germline V gene. There are 12 residues in the CDR3. The CDR3 sequence is CASSEAGGSLPF. In DNA, the CDR3 is TGTGCCAGCAGTGAAGCGGGAGGGTCTCTCCCCTTC.

This clone has only a few counts. The V and J genes are TRBV7-9 and TRBJ1-2, with 9 bases that match TRBD1. V dropped 2 bases and J dropped 9; count of bases not matched to a gene: 16. Germline lookup yields CDR1 SEHNR and CDR2 FQNEAQ (reference sequence). The CDR3 length is 17 residues. The CDR3 is CASSLSAGTGSPGSYTF. CDR3 nucleotides: TGTGCCAGCAGCTTATCAGCGGGGACAGGGAGTCCTGGGAGCTACACCTTC. The full variable domain, in which reference TRBV7-9 and TRBJ1-2 provide the parts outside the CDR3, is DTGVSQNPRHKITKRGQNVTFRCDPISEHNRLYWYRQTLGQGPEFLTYFQNEAQLEKSRLLSDRFSAERPKGSFSTLEIQRTEQGDSAMYLCASSLSAGTGSPGSYTFGSGTRLTVV.

The J gene is TRBJ2-5, the V gene TRBV2, with unresolved D. This CDR3 has 13 residues. Looked up from germline, CDR1 is SNHLY and CDR2 is FYNNEI. Trimming took 6 bases from V and 9 from J, leaving 17 bases between them. The CDR3 reads CASSMGTPEPQYF. The CDR3 DNA is TGTGCCAGCAGCATGGGTACACCGGAGCCCCAGTACTTC.

The rearrangement uses TRBV7-9 and TRBJ2-7; tentative D call: TRBD2 (6 bases). CDR1 SEHNR and CDR2 FQNEAQ come from the germline V gene (reference sequence). Trimming cost V 1 base and J 4 bases, with 11 bases left between them. The CDR3 has 14 residues. The CDR3 coding sequence is TGTGCCAGCAGCTTAGGGGGGGAGGCATACGAGCAGTACTTC. This gives the protein CASSLGGEAYEQYF. Full variable domain (outside the CDR3, taken from reference TRBV7-9 and TRBJ2-7): DTGVSQNPRHKITKRGQNVTFRCDPISEHNRLYWYRQTLGQGPEFLTYFQNEAQLEKSRLLSDRFSAERPKGSFSTLEIQRTEQGDSAMYLCASSLGGEAYEQYFGPGTRLTVT.

In its sample, this clone was seen once. V is TRBV7-2 and J is TRBJ2-7, with D tentatively TRBD1 (6 bases). CDR3 size: 13 residues. Trimming stripped 5 bases from V and 5 bases from J, with 13 bases between. CDR1 is SGHTA, CDR2 FQGNSA, per germline. DNA of the CDR3: TGTGCCAGCAGCCCCATGGGGGCGGACGAGCAGTACTTC. It specifies CASSPMGADEQYF.

The J gene is TRBJ1-2, the V gene TRBV28; D not certain. This CDR3 has 15 amino acids. V lost 4 bases and J 2 bases, leaving 14 bases between the germline ends. The germline gives CDR1 MDHEN, CDR2 SYDVKM. The CDR3 DNA reads TGTGCCAGCAGTTCAACAAACCTTCAGAACTATGGCTACACCTTC. Protein sequence: CASSSTNLQNYGYTF.

Note on this clone: The same CDR3 is also encoded by other DNA sequences in this sample. The chain couples TRBV9 to TRBJ2-3; D not resolved. The germline V gene has CDR1 SGDLS and CDR2 YYNGEE. The germline V and J ends were trimmed by 7 bases and 4 bases, with 10 bases remaining between them. CDR3 length: 12 amino acids. The CDR3, as DNA: TGTGCCAGCTCCCCTGGCCCAGATACGCAGTATTTT. Amino acids: CASSPGPDTQYF.

V is TRBV24-1 and J is TRBJ2-1; 8 nucleotides align to TRBD2. CDR1 and CDR2 from the germline V gene are KGHDR and SFDVKD. This CDR3 contains 16 residues. Trimming took 4 bases from V and 5 from J; bases not matched to a gene: 9. The CDR3 sequence: CATSDHGQRGNNEQFF. CDR3 bases: TGTGCCACCAGTGACCATGGACAGCGGGGGAACAATGAGCAGTTCTTC.

The V call is TRBV5-1, the J call TRBJ2-7; D is perhaps TRBD1 (6 bases). V was trimmed by 1 base and J by 2 bases, leaving 10 bases between them. Germline V gene lookup returns CDR1 SGHRS and CDR2 YFSETQ. The CDR3 consists of 14 residues. The CDR3 protein is CASSLQGSPYEQYF. In DNA form, the CDR3 reads TGCGCCAGCAGCTTGCAGGGGTCCCCCTACGAGCAGTACTTC.

The chain has TRBV28 and TRBJ1-2; 7 bases are shared with TRBD1. The V gene's germline CDR1 is MDHEN and CDR2 SYDVKM. The CDR3 contains 13 residues. V lost 6 bases to trimming and J lost 5 bases; unmatched junction nucleotides: 6. The CDR3 sequence is CASRRDRAYGYTF. As DNA, the CDR3 is TGTGCCAGCAGGCGCGACAGGGCTTATGGCTACACCTTC.

The rearrangement joins TRBV5-6 to TRBJ2-1; 10 nucleotides agree with TRBD1. The CDR3 spans 18 residues. V lost 0 bases to trimming and J lost 0 bases; unmatched junction nucleotides: 6. Germline V CDR1 and CDR2: SGHDT, YYEEEE. The CDR3 nucleotides read TGTGCCAGCAGCTTGGAAGGACAGGGGGAAAGCTCCTACAATGAGCAGTTCTTC. This gives the protein CASSLEGQGESSYNEQFF.

J is TRBJ1-1 and V is TRBV9; D is perhaps TRBD1 (6 bases). The CDR3 has 16 residues. Germline V gene sequence: CDR1 SGDLS, CDR2 YYNGEE. Trimming stripped 4 bases from V and 0 bases from J, with 16 bases between. The CDR3 loop is CASSPRGTLMNTEAFF. DNA of the CDR3: TGTGCCAGCAGCCCTAGGGGGACACTCATGAACACTGAAGCTTTCTTT.